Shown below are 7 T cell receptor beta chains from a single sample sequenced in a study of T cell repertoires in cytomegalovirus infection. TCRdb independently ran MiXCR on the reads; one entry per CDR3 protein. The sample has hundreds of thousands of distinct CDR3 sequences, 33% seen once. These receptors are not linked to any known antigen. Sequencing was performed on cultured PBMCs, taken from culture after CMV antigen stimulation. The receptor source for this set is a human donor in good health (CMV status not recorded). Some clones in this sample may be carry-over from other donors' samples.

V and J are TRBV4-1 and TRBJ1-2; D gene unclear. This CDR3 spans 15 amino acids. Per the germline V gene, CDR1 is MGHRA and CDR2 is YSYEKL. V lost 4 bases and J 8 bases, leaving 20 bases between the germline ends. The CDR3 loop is CASSRAVTDLYGYTF. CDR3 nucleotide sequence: TGCGCCAGCAGCCGGGCTGTCACGGACCTCTACGGCTACACCTTC.

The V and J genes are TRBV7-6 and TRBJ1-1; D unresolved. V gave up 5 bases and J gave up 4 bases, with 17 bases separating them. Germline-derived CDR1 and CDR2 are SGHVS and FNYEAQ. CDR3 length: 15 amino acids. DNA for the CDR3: TGTGCCAGCAGCCCGGTTCGGGGTAGTGGCACTGAAGCTTTCTTT. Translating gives CASSPVRGSGTEAFF.

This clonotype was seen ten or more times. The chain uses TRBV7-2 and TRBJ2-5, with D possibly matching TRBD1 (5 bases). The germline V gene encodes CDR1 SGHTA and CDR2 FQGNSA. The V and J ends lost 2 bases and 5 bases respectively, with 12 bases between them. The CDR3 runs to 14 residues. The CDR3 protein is CASSLTPWGETQYF. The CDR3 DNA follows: TGTGCCAGCAGCTTAACACCGTGGGGCGAGACCCAGTACTTC.

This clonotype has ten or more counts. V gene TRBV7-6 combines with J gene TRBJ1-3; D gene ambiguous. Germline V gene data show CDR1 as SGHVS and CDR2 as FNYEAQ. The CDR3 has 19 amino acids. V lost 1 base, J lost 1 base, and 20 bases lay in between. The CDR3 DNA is TGTGCCAGCAGCTTAGTTACCAGATCACCGATGGGGTCTGGAAACACCATATATTTT. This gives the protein CASSLVTRSPMGSGNTIYF.

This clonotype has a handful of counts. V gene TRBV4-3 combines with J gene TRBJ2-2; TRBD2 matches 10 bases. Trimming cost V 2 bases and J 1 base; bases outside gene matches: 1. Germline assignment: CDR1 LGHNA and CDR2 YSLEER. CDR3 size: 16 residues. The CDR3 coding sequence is TGCGCCAGCAGCCAACGACTAGCGGGGAACACCGGGGAGCTGTTTTTT. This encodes CASSQRLAGNTGELFF.

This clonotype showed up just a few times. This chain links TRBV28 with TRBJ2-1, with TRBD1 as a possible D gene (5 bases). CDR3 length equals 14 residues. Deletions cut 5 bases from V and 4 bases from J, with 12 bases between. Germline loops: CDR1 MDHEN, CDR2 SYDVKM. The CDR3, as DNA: TGTGCCAGCAGTGTCGGTGGGGCTTACAATGAGCAGTTCTTC. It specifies CASSVGGAYNEQFF. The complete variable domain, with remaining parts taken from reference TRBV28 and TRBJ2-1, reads DVKVTQSSRYLVKRTGEKVFLECVQDMDHENMFWYRQDPGLGLRLIYFSYDVKMKEKGDIPEGYSVSREKKERFSLILESASTNQTSMYLCASSVGGAYNEQFFGPGTRLTVL.

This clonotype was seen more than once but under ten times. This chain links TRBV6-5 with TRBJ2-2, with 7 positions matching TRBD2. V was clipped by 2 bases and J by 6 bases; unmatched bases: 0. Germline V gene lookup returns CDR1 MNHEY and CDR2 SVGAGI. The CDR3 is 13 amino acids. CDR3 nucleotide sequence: TGTGCCAGCAGTTACGGGGGGGCCGGGGAGCTGTTTTTT. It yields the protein CASSYGGAGELFF.